This T cell receptor beta chain was captured by sequencing in a study of cytomegalovirus exposure and HLA in healthy donors. The PCR had 60 Vbeta and 13 Jbeta primers. Assay: immunoSEQ multiplex PCR; the TCRdb copy retains only in-frame clones and omits some. The sample includes about 77,000 clones. Study outcomes and limitations: HLA alleles were associated with 15,000 to 20,000 TCR beta sequences in a later analysis at 0.05 false discovery rate. Prediction of most subjects' HLA-A and HLA-B alleles by TCR beta sequences was reportedly accurate. A later examination showed that TCR association rates differed by HLA locus, with DRB1 most and HLA-C fewest. Several V segments, TRBV6-2 and TRBV6-3 among them, could not be told apart and were dropped.

Comment on this clone: Antigen: not known.

The germline CDR1 and CDR2 sequences are SGHDT and YYEEEE. The CDR3 runs to 15 residues. Trimming left V 3 bases short and J 6 bases short, with 18 bases between. The sequence was obtained from a man between 45 and 60 years old in good health and CMV-seropositive. The genes are TRBV5-6 and TRBJ1-2; the D gene is possibly TRBD1 (5 bases). Material for sequencing was PBMCs. This chain's CDR3 is CASSYPGRGNDGYTF. The CDR3 DNA reads as TGTGCCAGCAGCTATCCGGGACGGGGGAATGATGGCTACACCTTC.